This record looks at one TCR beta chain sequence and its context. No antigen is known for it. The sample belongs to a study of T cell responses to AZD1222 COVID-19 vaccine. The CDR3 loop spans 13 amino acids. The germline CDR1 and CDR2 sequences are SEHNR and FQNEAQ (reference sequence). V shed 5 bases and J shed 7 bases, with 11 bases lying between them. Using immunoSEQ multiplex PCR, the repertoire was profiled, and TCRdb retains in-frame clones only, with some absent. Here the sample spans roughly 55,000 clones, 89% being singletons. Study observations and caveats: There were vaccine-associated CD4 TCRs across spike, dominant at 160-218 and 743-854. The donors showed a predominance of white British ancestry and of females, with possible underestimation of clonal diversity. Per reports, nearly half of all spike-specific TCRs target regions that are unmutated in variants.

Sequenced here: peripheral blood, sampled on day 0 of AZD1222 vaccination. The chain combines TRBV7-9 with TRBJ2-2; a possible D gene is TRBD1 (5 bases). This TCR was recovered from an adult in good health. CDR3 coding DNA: TGTGCCAGCAGCATCAGGGAAAACGGGGAGCTGTTTTTT. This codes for CASSIRENGELFF.